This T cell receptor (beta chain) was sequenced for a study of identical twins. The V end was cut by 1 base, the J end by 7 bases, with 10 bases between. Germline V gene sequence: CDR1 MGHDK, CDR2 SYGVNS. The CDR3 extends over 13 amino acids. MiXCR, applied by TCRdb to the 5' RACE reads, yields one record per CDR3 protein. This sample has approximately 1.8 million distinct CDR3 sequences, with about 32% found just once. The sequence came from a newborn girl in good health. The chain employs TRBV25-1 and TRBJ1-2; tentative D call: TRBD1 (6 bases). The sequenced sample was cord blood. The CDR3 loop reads CASSEFLRGGYTF. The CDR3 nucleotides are TGTGCCAGCAGTGAATTTCTCAGGGGTGGCTACACCTTC.